This entry describes one T cell receptor (delta chain). This DNA translates differently at residue 15 from the TCRdb protein, which is that of a much larger clone; a read error is likely, and the protein shown is the DNA's own translation. TCRdb re-called the RT-PCR reads using CATT. Counted here are under 6,500 delta-chain clones, around 1.9% occurring once; the ten biggest clones make up approximately 20%. This sample stems from a study of gamma-delta T cells after stem cell transplantation. There are 19 residues in the CDR3. Germline CDR1 is GEAIGNYY and CDR2 is EKD. The V segment lost 0 bases and the J segment 7 bases; nucleotides outside the gene matches: 16.

This TCR derives from a human donor. It is not recorded whose cells these are; they may come from a transplant donor. The rearrangement joins TRDV2 to TRDJ1, with TRDD3 identical over 13 bases. Sequencing was performed on gamma-delta T cells. CDR3 DNA sequence: TGTGCCTGTGACACCTTACTGGGGGATACGCGCCCTTCAGGTAGTAAACTCATCTTT. Amino acid sequence: CACDTLLGDTRPSGSKLIF.